The 5 T cell receptor beta chains presented below share a single source sample, sequenced in a study of spatial heterogeneity in lung cancer. TCRdb processed the 5' RACE reads anew with MiXCR; each CDR3 protein has one entry. This table has around 27,000 distinct CDR3 sequences, about 5.3% appearing once. Stated time point: blood at routine non-recurrence follow-up after resection. Here the sequenced sample was PBMCs, taken at follow-up. Receptor source: a female donor with early-stage non-small cell lung cancer.

This clonotype came up many times. The CDR3 bases are TGTGCCAGCAGCTTAATGGCTAGCGGGAAGGATACGCAGTATTTT. It translates to CASSLMASGKDTQYF. The chain employs TRBV7-8 and TRBJ2-3; 9 bases are shared with TRBD2. CDR1 is SGHVS, CDR2 FQNEAQ, per germline. Germline trimming cut 2 bases from V and 6 bases from J; bases unmatched to any gene: 6. CDR3 length: 15 residues.

This clonotype showed up just a few times. The V and J genes are TRBV18 and TRBJ1-1; D is unclear. There are 13 residues in the CDR3. The ends were cut back, 3 bases at V and 1 base at J, with 6 bases in the middle. The germline CDR1 and CDR2 sequences are KGHSH and LQKENI. CDR3 sequence reads: CASSPRENTEAFF. Here the CDR3 DNA reads TGTGCCAGCTCACCGAGGGAGAACACTGAAGCTTTCTTT. Complete variable domain (other parts from reference TRBV18 and TRBJ1-1): NAGVMQNPRHLVRRRGQEARLRCSPMKGHSHVYWYRQLPEEGLKFMVYLQKENIIDESGMPKERFSAEFPKEGPSILRIQQVVRGDSAAYFCASSPRENTEAFFGQGTRLTVV.

Many counts were recorded for this clonotype. The chain combines TRBV20-1 with TRBJ1-3; no reliable D call. The CDR3 extends over 16 amino acids. V lost 3 bases and J lost 0, with 15 bases in between. Germline CDR1 is DFQATT and CDR2 is SNEGSKA (reference sequence). The CDR3 DNA reads as TGCAGTGCTAGTCAAGATCGCGGCAACTCTGGAAACACCATATATTTT. This codes for CSASQDRGNSGNTIYF.

This clonotype was picked up one time. The chain combines TRBV28 with TRBJ2-5; D is uncertain. V was pared by 4 bases and J by 8 bases, with 8 bases between. Germline values: CDR1 MDHEN, CDR2 SYDVKM. This CDR3 is built from 11 residues. The CDR3 loop reads CASSWASTQYF. CDR3 nucleotide sequence: TGTGCCAGCAGTTGGGCGTCTACCCAGTACTTC. The full variable domain, its missing parts supplied by reference TRBV28 and TRBJ2-5, is DVKVTQSSRYLVKRTGEKVFLECVQDMDHENMFWYRQDPGLGLRLIYFSYDVKMKEKGDIPEGYSVSREKKERFSLILESASTNQTSMYLCASSWASTQYFGPGTRLLVL.

This clonotype appeared many times. V and J are TRBV6-5 and TRBJ2-2; D is ambiguous. The germline V gene encodes CDR1 MNHEY and CDR2 SVGAGI. Trimming removed 1 base from V and 4 bases from J, with 10 bases in between. The CDR3 consists of 15 residues. CDR3 nucleotides: TGTGCCAGCAGTTACTTGCCCGTAGCCACCGGGGAGCTGTTTTTT. This codes for CASSYLPVATGELFF.